The 30 T cell receptor beta chains below were found in one sample sequenced in a study of human T cells and chemical hapten exposure. Unfractionated whole blood served as the source for total RNA extraction. In the library, unique molecular identifiers were attached to individual cDNA molecules. MiXCR was run by TCRdb on the reads, yielding one entry per CDR3 protein. This table holds 120,000 or so distinct CDR3 sequences, approximately 9.3% found once. Sample: whole blood. These TCRs come from a human donor in good health. Some clones in this sample may be carry-over from other donors' samples.

The table lists this clonotype with many counts. The genes are TRBV25-1 and TRBJ1-5, with unresolved D. Trimming removed 1 base from V and 6 bases from J, with 7 bases in between. In germline, CDR1 is MGHDK, CDR2 SYGVNS. The CDR3 contains 13 residues. In DNA, the CDR3 is TGTGCCAGCAGTGAATCGGGGTTTCAGCCCCAGCATTTT. This gives the protein CASSESGFQPQHF.

The V gene is TRBV20-1, the J gene TRBJ2-7; D is ambiguous. In germline, CDR1 is DFQATT, CDR2 SNEGSKA (reference sequence). CDR3 size: 14 residues. Trimming cost V 3 bases and J 3 bases, with 15 bases left between them. CDR3 residues: CSASRVTELYEQYF. The CDR3 DNA is TGCAGTGCTAGTAGGGTCACAGAGCTCTACGAGCAGTACTTC.

The chain uses TRBV7-9 and TRBJ2-3; 11 nucleotides align to TRBD1. With 3 bases clipped from V and 5 bases from J, the junction kept 7 bases outside the gene matches. The CDR3 runs to 16 residues. Germline V gene data show CDR1 as SEHNR and CDR2 as FQNEAQ (reference sequence). The CDR3 here is CASSFGGTGGGDTQYF. The CDR3 nucleotides read TGTGCCAGCAGCTTCGGCGGGACAGGGGGAGGAGATACGCAGTATTTT.

This clonotype occurred many times. This rearrangement joins TRBV7-3 to TRBJ2-7; 7 bases are a match to TRBD2. The V gene's germline CDR1 is SGHTA and CDR2 FQGTGA. This CDR3 has 13 residues. The junction had 1 base not matched to a gene; V was cut back by 2 bases and J by 3 bases. The CDR3: CASSLGGDYEQYF. In DNA form, the CDR3 reads TGTGCCAGCAGCTTAGGGGGGGACTACGAGCAGTACTTC.

In this sample, this clonotype turned up many times. The chain joins TRBV9 to TRBJ2-3; D unresolved. This CDR3 region has 15 residues. Germline loops: CDR1 SGDLS, CDR2 YYNGEE. Trimming stripped 0 bases from V and 2 bases from J, with 10 bases between. CDR3 sequence (DNA): TGTGCCAGCAGCGTAGTGGGCTCCGCCACAGATACGCAGTATTTT. This sequence encodes CASSVVGSATDTQYF.

The chain joins TRBV7-2 to TRBJ2-7; no firm D call. Germline loops: CDR1 SGHTA, CDR2 FQGNSA. With 2 bases removed from V and 5 bases from J, the gap between germline ends came to 10 bases. The CDR3 is made up of 13 amino acids. The CDR3 region is CASSLSPWDEQYF. The CDR3 coding sequence is TGTGCCAGCAGCTTAAGCCCATGGGACGAGCAGTACTTC.

This clonotype was seen only a few times. This chain joins TRBV10-3 and TRBJ2-3, with 13 bases lining up with TRBD2. The germline V gene encodes CDR1 ENHRY and CDR2 SYGVKD. The CDR3 has 18 residues. After removal of 2 bases from V and 3 bases from J, the junction contained 8 bases not matched to a gene. The CDR3 region is CAISEELAGGSETDTQYF. The CDR3 DNA follows: TGTGCCATCAGTGAGGAACTAGCGGGAGGGTCCGAAACAGATACGCAGTATTTT.

The chain employs TRBV24-1 and TRBJ1-2; D ambiguous. The CDR3 sequence is 11 residues long. Trimming shortened V by 0 bases and J by 8 bases, and 3 bases separated the two germline ends. Germline V lookup: CDR1 KGHDR, CDR2 SFDVKD. The CDR3 DNA is TGTGCCACCAGTGATTTGCACGGCTACACCTTC. It translates to CATSDLHGYTF.

There are a few counts of this clonotype. The chain has TRBV12-3 or TRBV12-4 and TRBJ2-3, with D possibly TRBD2 on 5 matching bases. The CDR3 contains 13 residues. V dropped 5 bases and J dropped 4 bases, with 10 bases sitting between them. The CDR3: CASSQLAADTQYF. The CDR3 nucleotides read TGTGCCAGCAGTCAGCTAGCTGCAGATACGCAGTATTTT.

This clonotype was counted between two and nine times. The CDR3 coding sequence is TGCAGTGCTGAGGGAAACAGGGGGCCCTACCCGAACACTGAAGCTTTCTTT. Its translation is CSAEGNRGPYPNTEAFF. V usage is TRBV20-1 and J usage is TRBJ1-1, with TRBD1 identical over 9 bases. The V gene's germline CDR1 is DFQATT and CDR2 SNEGSKA (reference sequence). This CDR3 has 17 residues. With V trimmed by 5 bases and J by 1 base, 14 bases remained unmatched.

The chain recombines TRBV12-3 or TRBV12-4 with TRBJ2-7; D unresolved. The CDR3 totals 15 residues. The V gene lost 5 bases and the J gene lost 6 bases, with 20 bases spanning the gap. CDR3 region: CASSPHRPFYGEQYF. The CDR3 bases are TGTGCCAGCAGTCCCCACAGACCATTCTACGGCGAGCAGTACTTC.

This clonotype was detected many times. The chain joins TRBV9 to TRBJ2-1, with 11 nucleotides matching TRBD2. The CDR3 loop spans 17 amino acids. The germline CDR1 and CDR2 sequences are SGDLS and YYNGEE. V lost 3 bases, J lost 5 bases, and 10 bases stayed unmatched. CDR3 sequence: CASSAPSGSGGDNEQFF. The CDR3 region has the DNA TGTGCCAGCAGCGCCCCGTCAGGTAGCGGGGGGGACAATGAGCAGTTCTTC.

This clonotype was seen repeatedly, ten times or more. The rearrangement links TRBV7-2 to TRBJ1-2; 7 bases align to TRBD1. CDR3 length: 13 amino acids. Germline V gene lookup returns CDR1 SGHTA and CDR2 FQGNSA. Losses at the gene ends were 4 bases for V and 8 bases for J; bases not matched to a gene: 7. The CDR3 nucleotides read TGTGCCAGCAGCTCGACAGGGTTGGGCGGCTACACCTTC. Its protein is CASSSTGLGGYTF. Supplemented by reference TRBV7-2 and TRBJ1-2, the full variable domain reads GAGVSQSPSNKVTEKGKDVELRCDPISGHTALYWYRQSLGQGLEFLIYFQGNSAPDKSGLPSDRFSAERTGGSVSTLTIQRTQQEDSAVYLCASSSTGLGGYTFGSGTRLTVV.

In this sample, this clonotype turned up many times. The chain recombines TRBV27 with TRBJ2-7; D ambiguous. Germline V lookup: CDR1 MNHEY, CDR2 SMNVEV (reference sequence). The CDR3 is 15 residues long. The ends were cut back, 2 bases at V and 4 bases at J, with 15 bases in the middle. CDR3 sequence (DNA): TGTGCCAGCAGTTTACGCGATGGTGCCTCTTACGAGCAGTACTTC. Residues: CASSLRDGASYEQYF.

A few counts support this clonotype. The chain links TRBV7-9 to TRBJ2-5; TRBD1 matches at 10 bases. The CDR3 is 16 amino acids. The V gene end was trimmed by 1 base and the J gene end by 5 bases; junction bases not matched to a gene: 7. The V gene's germline CDR1 is SEHNR and CDR2 FQNEAQ (reference sequence). The CDR3 loop is CASSLGARTGGETQYF. The CDR3 nucleotides read TGTGCCAGCAGCTTAGGTGCCAGGACAGGGGGTGAGACCCAGTACTTC.

The gene calls are TRBV10-3 and TRBJ2-1, with 8 bases lining up with TRBD2. J was trimmed by 10 bases and V by 0 bases; bases with no gene match: 8. The CDR3 totals 15 residues. Germline CDR1 is ENHRY and CDR2 is SYGVKD. CDR3 in amino acids: CAISESIAGGGEQFF. The CDR3 region has the DNA TGTGCCATCAGTGAGTCGATCGCGGGGGGCGGGGAGCAGTTCTTC.

This chain connects TRBV7-2 to TRBJ2-6; no clear D gene. Trimming removed 5 bases at V and 0 bases at J, with 14 bases between. The CDR3 consists of 17 residues. Per germline, CDR1 SGHTA and CDR2 FQGNSA. The CDR3 sequence is CASSPLMASSGANVLTF. CDR3 DNA: TGTGCCAGCAGCCCATTGATGGCTAGCTCTGGGGCCAACGTCCTGACTTTC. The entire variable domain, with the rest obtained from reference TRBV7-2 and TRBJ2-6, is as follows: GAGVSQSPSNKVTEKGKDVELRCDPISGHTALYWYRQSLGQGLEFLIYFQGNSAPDKSGLPSDRFSAERTGGSVSTLTIQRTQQEDSAVYLCASSPLMASSGANVLTFGAGSRLTVL.

The chain joins TRBV7-9 to TRBJ1-2, with 8 bases identical to TRBD1. CDR3 length: 15 residues. CDR1 is SEHNR and CDR2 is FQNEAQ in the germline V gene (reference sequence). Germline trimming cut 5 bases from V and 2 bases from J; bases unmatched to any gene: 7. As DNA, the CDR3 is TGTGCCAGCAGCCATCCGGGACAGGAGAACTATGGCTACACCTTC. Protein product: CASSHPGQENYGYTF.

This clonotype showed up just a few times. The chain carries TRBV7-2 and TRBJ1-1; D not resolved. The CDR3 contains 15 residues. Germline CDR1 is SGHTA and CDR2 is FQGNSA. Trimming shortened V by 1 base and J by 4 bases, and 13 bases separated the two germline ends. The CDR3 DNA sequence: TGTGCCAGCAGCTTAGAGGCAGGAACGGGCACTGAAGCTTTCTTT. Protein: CASSLEAGTGTEAFF.

This clonotype was picked up many times. The chain recombines TRBV20-1 with TRBJ2-6; D is uncertain. With 1 base removed from V and 0 bases from J, the gap between germline ends came to 4 bases. Germline-derived CDR1 and CDR2 are DFQATT and SNEGSKA (reference sequence). This CDR3 spans 14 amino acids. The CDR3 region has the DNA TGCAGTGCTAGAGTTGGCTCTGGGGCCAACGTCCTGACTTTC. It codes for CSARVGSGANVLTF.

This clonotype has a handful of counts. The V call is TRBV20-1, the J call TRBJ2-7; tentatively, D is TRBD1 (5 bases). The V gene's germline CDR1 is DFQATT and CDR2 SNEGSKA (reference sequence). This CDR3 contains 11 residues. V shed 5 bases and J shed 4 bases, with 9 bases lying between them. Here the CDR3 reads CSAPQGYEQYF. In nucleotides, the CDR3 is TGCAGTGCTCCTCAGGGTTACGAGCAGTACTTC.

This clonotype was found many times. J is TRBJ1-4 and V is TRBV10-1; unclear D gene. CDR3 length equals 12 residues. CDR1 is WNHNN and CDR2 is SYGVQD in the germline V gene (reference sequence). V gave up 2 bases and J gave up 6 bases, with 4 bases separating them. CDR3 bases: TGCGCCAGCAGTGAGAACCATGAAAAACTGTTTTTT. Protein sequence: CASSENHEKLFF.

This clonotype was seen at least ten times. The gene calls are TRBV7-2 and TRBJ2-4; D gene ambiguous. V was trimmed by 5 bases and J by 0 bases, leaving 11 bases between them. Germline V gene data show CDR1 as SGHTA and CDR2 as FQGNSA. This CDR3 comprises 15 residues. The CDR3 sequence: CASSRVDVAKNIQYF. CDR3 in DNA: TGTGCCAGCAGCCGCGTGGACGTAGCCAAAAACATTCAGTACTTC.

The rearrangement uses TRBV11-2 and TRBJ2-2; D call uncertain. The CDR3 loop spans 13 amino acids. Germline V gene lookup returns CDR1 SGHAT and CDR2 FQNNGV. V lost 4 bases, J lost 3 bases, and 6 bases lay in between. The CDR3 protein is CASSYRDTGELFF. The CDR3 region has the DNA TGTGCCAGCAGCTATAGGGACACCGGGGAGCTGTTTTTT.

The chain uses TRBV12-3 or TRBV12-4 and TRBJ2-1; 10 positions agree with TRBD2. The CDR3 contains 17 residues. V lost 1 base to trimming and J lost 3 bases; unmatched junction nucleotides: 6. The CDR3 spells CASSLGTSGQDYNEQFF. CDR3 in DNA: TGTGCCAGCAGTTTAGGGACTAGCGGACAAGACTACAATGAGCAGTTCTTC.

DNA of the CDR3: TGTGCCAGCTCACTCCCTCTGGGTGTCAGCACAGATACGCAGTATTTT. It yields the protein CASSLPLGVSTDTQYF. The chain uses TRBV18 and TRBJ2-3; D remains unclear. Trimming cost V 4 bases and J 0 bases, with 14 bases left between them. Germline V lookup: CDR1 KGHSH, CDR2 LQKENI. This CDR3 is 16 amino acids long. Filled out from reference TRBV18 and TRBJ2-3, the complete variable domain reads NAGVMQNPRHLVRRRGQEARLRCSPMKGHSHVYWYRQLPEEGLKFMVYLQKENIIDESGMPKERFSAEFPKEGPSILRIQQVVRGDSAAYFCASSLPLGVSTDTQYFGPGTRLTVL.

The CDR3, as DNA: TGTGCCAGCAGTGAACAGGGGAGTGAGACCCAGTACTTC. Its protein is CASSEQGSETQYF. V and J are TRBV25-1 and TRBJ2-5, with D possibly being TRBD1 (6 bases). This CDR3 has 13 amino acids. The V gene lost 2 bases and the J gene lost 5 bases, with 9 bases spanning the gap. The germline V gene has CDR1 MGHDK and CDR2 SYGVNS.

Notes on this clonotype: Germline is not matched at one junction end, which may reflect a read error. In DNA form, the CDR3 reads TGTGCCAGCAGCCACATATCGGGACAGGCCTCTGCAAACACCATATATTTT. Amino acid sequence: CASSHISGQASANTIYF. The chain recombines TRBV4-2 with TRBJ1-3; 8 nucleotides line up with TRBD1. Looked up from germline, CDR1 is LGHNA and CDR2 is YNFKEQ. CDR3 length: 17 residues.

The J gene is TRBJ1-6, the V gene TRBV6-4; D remains ambiguous. The germline gives CDR1 MRHNA, CDR2 SNTAGT. V was trimmed by 2 bases and J by 10 bases, leaving 6 bases between them. The CDR3 has 12 amino acids. CDR3 protein: CASSDGVSPLHF. The CDR3 coding sequence is TGTGCCAGCAGTGACGGTGTCTCACCCCTCCACTTT.

This clonotype appeared a few times. This sequence joins TRBV18 and TRBJ2-7; TRBD1 is a possible D gene (6 bases). Germline V gene sequence: CDR1 KGHSH, CDR2 LQKENI. The CDR3 consists of 14 residues. The ends were cut back, 8 bases at V and 0 bases at J, with 14 bases in the middle. CDR3 in amino acids: CASATTGSSYEQYF. The DNA for the CDR3 is TGTGCCAGCGCGACAACAGGGAGCTCCTACGAGCAGTACTTC. The variable domain in full, completed from reference TRBV18 and TRBJ2-7, reads NAGVMQNPRHLVRRRGQEARLRCSPMKGHSHVYWYRQLPEEGLKFMVYLQKENIIDESGMPKERFSAEFPKEGPSILRIQQVVRGDSAAYFCASATTGSSYEQYFGPGTRLTVT.